The sequence of this T cell receptor beta chain was determined in a study of beta chain features in type 1 diabetes. This CDR3 has 15 amino acids. The V end was cut by 6 bases, the J end by 4 bases, with 18 bases between. CDR1 and CDR2 from the germline V gene are LNHDA and SQIVND (reference sequence). cDNA synthesis used the whole RNA isolate, giving expressed TCRB sequences. Method: immunoSEQ multiplex PCR; TCRdb's copy keeps in-frame clones and lacks some. Here the sample spans hundreds of thousands of clones, over 11% being singletons. A few counts support this clone. This chain uses TRBV19 with TRBJ1-2, with D possibly being TRBD1 (6 bases). The receptor comes from a young man in good health. Material: naive CD4+ T cells from blood. In nucleotides, the CDR3 is TGTGCCAGTAGAGGGGGTTTGATCGGCTCCTATGGCTACACCTTC. It translates to CASRGGLIGSYGYTF.